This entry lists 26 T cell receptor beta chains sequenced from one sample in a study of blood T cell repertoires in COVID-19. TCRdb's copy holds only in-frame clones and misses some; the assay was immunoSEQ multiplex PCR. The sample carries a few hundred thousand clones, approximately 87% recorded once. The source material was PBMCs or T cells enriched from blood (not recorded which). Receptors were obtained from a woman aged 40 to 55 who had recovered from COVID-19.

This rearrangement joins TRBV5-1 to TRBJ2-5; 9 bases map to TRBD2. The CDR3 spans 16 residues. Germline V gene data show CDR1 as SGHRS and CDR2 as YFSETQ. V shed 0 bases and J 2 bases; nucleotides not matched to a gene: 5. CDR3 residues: CASSLAAGGLQETQYF. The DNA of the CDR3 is TGCGCCAGCAGCTTGGCGGCGGGAGGGCTTCAAGAGACCCAGTACTTC.

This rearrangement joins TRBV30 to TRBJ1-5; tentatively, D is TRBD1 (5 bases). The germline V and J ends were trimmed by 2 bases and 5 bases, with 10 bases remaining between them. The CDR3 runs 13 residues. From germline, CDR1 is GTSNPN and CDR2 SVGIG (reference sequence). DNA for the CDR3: TGTGCCTGGAGTTTTACGGGGGATCAGCCCCAGCATTTT. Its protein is CAWSFTGDQPQHF. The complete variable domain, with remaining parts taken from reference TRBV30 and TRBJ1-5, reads SQTIHQWPATLVQPVGSPLSLECTVEGTSNPNLYWYRQAAGRGLQLLFYSVGIGQISSEVPQNLSASRPQDRQFILSSKKLLLSDSGFYLCAWSFTGDQPQHFGDGTRLSIL.

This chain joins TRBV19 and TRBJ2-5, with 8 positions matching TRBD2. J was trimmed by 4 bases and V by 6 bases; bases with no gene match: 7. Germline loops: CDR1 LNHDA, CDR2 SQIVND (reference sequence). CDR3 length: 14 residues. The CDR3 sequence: CASSPTGLVETQYF. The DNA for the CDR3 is TGTGCCAGTAGCCCCACGGGACTAGTAGAGACCCAGTACTTC.

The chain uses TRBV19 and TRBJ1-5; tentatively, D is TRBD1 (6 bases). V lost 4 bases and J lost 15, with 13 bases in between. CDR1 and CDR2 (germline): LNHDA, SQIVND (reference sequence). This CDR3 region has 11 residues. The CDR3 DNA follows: TGTGCCAGTAGTAGCGAAGTACAGGGGCATTTT. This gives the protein CASSSEVQGHF. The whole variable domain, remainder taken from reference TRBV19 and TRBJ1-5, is DGGITQSPKYLFRKEGQNVTLSCEQNLNHDAMYWYRQDPGQGLRLIYYSQIVNDFQKGDIAEGYSVSREKKESFPLTVTSAQKNPTAFYLCASSSEVQGHFGDGTRLSIL.

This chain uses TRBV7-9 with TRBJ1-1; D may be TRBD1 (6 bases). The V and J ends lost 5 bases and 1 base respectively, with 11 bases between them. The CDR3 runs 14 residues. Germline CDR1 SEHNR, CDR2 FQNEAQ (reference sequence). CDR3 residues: CASSPQGTNTEAFF. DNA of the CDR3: TGTGCCAGCAGCCCTCAGGGGACGAACACTGAAGCTTTCTTT.

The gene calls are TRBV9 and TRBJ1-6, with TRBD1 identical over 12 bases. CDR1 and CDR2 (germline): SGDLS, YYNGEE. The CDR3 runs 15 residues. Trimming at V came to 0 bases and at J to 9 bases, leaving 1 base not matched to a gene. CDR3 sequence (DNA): TGTGCCAGCAGCGTAGGGGACAGGGGGCTTTCACCCCTCCACTTT. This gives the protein CASSVGDRGLSPLHF.

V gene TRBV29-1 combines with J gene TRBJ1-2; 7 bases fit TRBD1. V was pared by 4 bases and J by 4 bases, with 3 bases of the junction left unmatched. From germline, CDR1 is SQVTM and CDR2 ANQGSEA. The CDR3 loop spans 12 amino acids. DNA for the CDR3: TGCAGCGTTGGGGACAGCATCTATGGCTACACCTTC. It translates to CSVGDSIYGYTF.

The CDR3 loop reads CASSLDQGYYEQYF. In nucleotides, the CDR3 is TGTGCCAGCAGCTTAGATCAGGGGTACTACGAGCAGTACTTC. The chain uses TRBV7-8 and TRBJ2-7; a weak D match, TRBD1 (6 bases). The CDR3 totals 14 residues. V gave up 1 base and J gave up 3 bases, with 10 bases separating them. The germline gives CDR1 SGHVS, CDR2 FQNEAQ.

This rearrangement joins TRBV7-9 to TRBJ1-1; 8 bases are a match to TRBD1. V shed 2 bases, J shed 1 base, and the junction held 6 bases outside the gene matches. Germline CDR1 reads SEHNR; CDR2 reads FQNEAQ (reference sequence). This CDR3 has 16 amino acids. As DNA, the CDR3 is TGTGCCAGCAGCTTAATCGGGGACAGGAAGAACACTGAAGCTTTCTTT. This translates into CASSLIGDRKNTEAFF.

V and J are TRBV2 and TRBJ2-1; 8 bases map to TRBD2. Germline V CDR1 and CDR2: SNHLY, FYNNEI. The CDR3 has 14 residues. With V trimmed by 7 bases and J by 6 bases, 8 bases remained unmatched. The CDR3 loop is CASTPSGSFNEQFF. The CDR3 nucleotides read TGTGCCAGCACCCCCAGCGGGAGTTTCAATGAGCAGTTCTTC.

The CDR3 here is CASNPPLARVGEKLFF. Written as DNA, the CDR3 is TGTGCCAGCAACCCCCCCCTGGCCAGGGTGGGTGAAAAACTGTTTTTT. The V call is TRBV27, the J call TRBJ1-4, with a weak D call TRBD1 (5 bases). The V gene lost 7 bases and the J gene lost 7 bases, with 22 bases spanning the gap. Germline CDR1 and CDR2: MNHEY and SMNVEV (reference sequence). This CDR3 has 16 residues.

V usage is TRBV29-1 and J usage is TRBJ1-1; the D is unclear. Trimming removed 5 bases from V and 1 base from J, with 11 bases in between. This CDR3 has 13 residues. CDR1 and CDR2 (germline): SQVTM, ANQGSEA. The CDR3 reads CSVLRVSNTEAFF. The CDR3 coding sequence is TGCAGCGTTCTCCGGGTTTCGAACACTGAAGCTTTCTTT.

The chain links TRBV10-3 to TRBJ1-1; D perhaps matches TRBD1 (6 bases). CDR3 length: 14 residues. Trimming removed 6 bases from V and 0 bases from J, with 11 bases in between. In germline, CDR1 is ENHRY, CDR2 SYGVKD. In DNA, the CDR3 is TGTGCCATCAGGGCTCAGGGGCTGAACACTGAAGCTTTCTTT. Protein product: CAIRAQGLNTEAFF.

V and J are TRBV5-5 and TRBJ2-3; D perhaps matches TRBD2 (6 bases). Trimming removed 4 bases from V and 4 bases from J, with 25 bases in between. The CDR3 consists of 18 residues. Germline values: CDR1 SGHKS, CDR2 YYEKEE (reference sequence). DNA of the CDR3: TGTGCCAGCAGCCTTGCCCGCCCGGGGGAACGGTCTGCAGATACGCAGTATTTT. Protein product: CASSLARPGERSADTQYF. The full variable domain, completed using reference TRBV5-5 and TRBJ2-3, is DAGVTQSPTHLIKTRGQQVTLRCSPISGHKSVSWYQQVLGQGPQFIFQYYEKEERGRGNFPDRFSARQFPNYSSELNVNALLLGDSALYLCASSLARPGERSADTQYFGPGTRLTVL.

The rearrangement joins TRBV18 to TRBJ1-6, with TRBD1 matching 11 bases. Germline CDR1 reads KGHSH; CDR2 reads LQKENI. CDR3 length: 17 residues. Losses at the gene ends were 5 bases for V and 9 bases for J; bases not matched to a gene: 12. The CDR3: CASSSAGTGGVGSPLHF. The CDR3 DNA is TGTGCCAGCTCAAGCGCCGGGACAGGGGGGGTTGGTTCACCCCTCCACTTT. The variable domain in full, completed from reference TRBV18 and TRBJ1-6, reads NAGVMQNPRHLVRRRGQEARLRCSPMKGHSHVYWYRQLPEEGLKFMVYLQKENIIDESGMPKERFSAEFPKEGPSILRIQQVVRGDSAAYFCASSSAGTGGVGSPLHFGNGTRLTVT.

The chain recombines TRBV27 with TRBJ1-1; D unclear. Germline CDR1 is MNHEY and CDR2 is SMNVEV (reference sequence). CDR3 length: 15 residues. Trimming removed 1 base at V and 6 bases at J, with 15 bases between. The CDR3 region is CASSLLPVLGAEAFF. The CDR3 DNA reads TGTGCCAGCAGTTTATTACCGGTATTAGGAGCTGAAGCTTTCTTT.

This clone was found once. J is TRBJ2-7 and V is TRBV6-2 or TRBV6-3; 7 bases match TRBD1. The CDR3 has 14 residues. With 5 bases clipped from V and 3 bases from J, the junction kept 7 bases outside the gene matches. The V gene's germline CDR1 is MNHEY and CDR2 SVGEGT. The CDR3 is CASSPFRGSYEQYF. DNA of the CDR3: TGTGCCAGCAGTCCCTTCAGGGGGAGCTACGAGCAGTACTTC.

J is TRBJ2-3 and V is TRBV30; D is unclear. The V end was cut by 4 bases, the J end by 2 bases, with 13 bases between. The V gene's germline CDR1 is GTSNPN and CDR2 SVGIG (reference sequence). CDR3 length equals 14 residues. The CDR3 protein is CAWTHTLTTDTQYF. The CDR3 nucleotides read TGTGCCTGGACTCATACTCTTACCACAGATACGCAGTATTTT.

CDR3 loop: CASSDGRGNNEQFF. For the CDR3, the DNA is TGTGCCAGCTCAGACGGGAGGGGCAACAATGAGCAGTTCTTC. This chain uses TRBV18 with TRBJ2-1; 8 nucleotides agree with TRBD2. CDR3 size: 14 residues. Germline V gene sequence: CDR1 KGHSH, CDR2 LQKENI. With V trimmed by 5 bases and J by 5 bases, 5 bases remained unmatched.

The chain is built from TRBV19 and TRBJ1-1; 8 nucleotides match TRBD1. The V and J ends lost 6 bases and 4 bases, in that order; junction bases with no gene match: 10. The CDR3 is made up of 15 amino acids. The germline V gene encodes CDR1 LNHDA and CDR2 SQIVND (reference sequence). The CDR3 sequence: CASRSTGDASTEAFF. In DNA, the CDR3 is TGTGCCAGTAGGTCGACAGGGGACGCTAGCACTGAAGCTTTCTTT.

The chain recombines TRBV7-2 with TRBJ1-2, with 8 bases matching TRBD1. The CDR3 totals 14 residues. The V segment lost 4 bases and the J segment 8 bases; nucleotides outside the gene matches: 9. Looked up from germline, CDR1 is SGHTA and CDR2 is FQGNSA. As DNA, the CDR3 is TGTGCCAGCAGCTACCCAGGGGGCGCGGGCGGCTACACCTTC. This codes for CASSYPGGAGGYTF.

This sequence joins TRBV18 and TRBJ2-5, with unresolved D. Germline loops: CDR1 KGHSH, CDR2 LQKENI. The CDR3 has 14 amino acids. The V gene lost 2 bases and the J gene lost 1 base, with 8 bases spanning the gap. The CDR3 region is CASSPIERQETQYF. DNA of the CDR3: TGTGCCAGCTCACCAATAGAGCGCCAAGAGACCCAGTACTTC.

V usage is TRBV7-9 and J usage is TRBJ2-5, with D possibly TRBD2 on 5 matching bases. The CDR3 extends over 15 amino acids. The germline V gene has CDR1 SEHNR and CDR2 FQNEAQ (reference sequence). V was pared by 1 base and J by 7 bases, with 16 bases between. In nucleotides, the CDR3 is TGTGCCAGCAGCTTAGGCAGGCCCCCGGGATGGACCCAGTACTTC. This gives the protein CASSLGRPPGWTQYF. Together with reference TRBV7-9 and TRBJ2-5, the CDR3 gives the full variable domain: DTGVSQNPRHKITKRGQNVTFRCDPISEHNRLYWYRQTLGQGPEFLTYFQNEAQLEKSRLLSDRFSAERPKGSFSTLEIQRTEQGDSAMYLCASSLGRPPGWTQYFGPGTRLLVL.

CDR3 amino acids: CATSDPGQGTYGYTF. In DNA form, the CDR3 reads TGTGCCACCAGTGATCCGGGACAGGGGACCTATGGCTACACCTTC. The V gene is TRBV24-1, the J gene TRBJ1-2; 10 nucleotides align to TRBD1. Germline-derived CDR1 and CDR2 are KGHDR and SFDVKD. CDR3 length: 15 residues. With 3 bases clipped from V and 4 bases from J, the junction kept 4 bases outside the gene matches.

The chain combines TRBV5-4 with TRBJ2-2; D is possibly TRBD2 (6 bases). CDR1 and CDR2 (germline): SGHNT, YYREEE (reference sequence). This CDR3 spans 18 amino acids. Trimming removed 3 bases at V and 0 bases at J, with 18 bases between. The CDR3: CASSSAPGSSANTGELFF. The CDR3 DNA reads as TGTGCCAGCAGCTCGGCCCCGGGCTCTAGCGCGAACACCGGGGAGCTGTTTTTT. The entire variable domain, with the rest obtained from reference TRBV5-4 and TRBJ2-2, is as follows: ETGVTQSPTHLIKTRGQQVTLRCSSQSGHNTVSWYQQALGQGPQFIFQYYREEENGRGNFPPRFSGLQFPNYSSELNVNALELDDSALYLCASSSAPGSSANTGELFFGEGSRLTVL.

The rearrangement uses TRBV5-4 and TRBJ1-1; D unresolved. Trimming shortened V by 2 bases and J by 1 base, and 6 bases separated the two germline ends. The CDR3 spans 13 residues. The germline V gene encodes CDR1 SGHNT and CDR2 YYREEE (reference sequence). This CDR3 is CASSFSRNTEAFF. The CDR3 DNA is TGTGCCAGCAGCTTTAGCCGGAACACTGAAGCTTTCTTT.